This entry features one T cell receptor (beta chain) sequence. Its target is unknown. The same CDR3 is also encoded by other DNA sequences in this sample. Version v3.0 of the immunoSEQ assay ran at survey level. Sequenced by immunoSEQ multiplex PCR; TCRdb stores in-frame clones only, minus some. The sample has about 33,000 clones, about 80% seen once. This sample is drawn from a study of long-term antiretroviral therapy in people with HIV. Germline V gives CDR1 MGHDK, CDR2 SYGVNS. The CDR3 runs 15 residues. The V gene end was trimmed by 4 bases and the J gene end by 5 bases; junction bases not matched to a gene: 5. Study conclusions and caveats: Control repertoires displayed wider CDR3 length ranges than the HIV repertoires. Data on ART adherence, viral resistance or therapy changes were unavailable.

Specimen: unsorted PBMCs, collected 2 years after starting antiretroviral therapy. V usage is TRBV25-1 and J usage is TRBJ2-5, with 12 nucleotides matching TRBD2. This clonotype originated in a woman aged 45-65 years with HIV. This chain's CDR3 is CASSAPSGGAETQYF. DNA for the CDR3: TGTGCCAGCAGTGCCCCTAGCGGGGGGGCGGAGACCCAGTACTTC.